Included here is one T cell receptor beta chain sequence, with context. Its specificity is not known. This may be a read error, as it is one base from a much larger clone. Making TCR cDNA involved 5'RACE template switching, which added UMIs and a universal primer site. In TCRdb, the 5' RACE reads were re-called with MiXCR into one record per CDR3 protein. The table records 140,000 to 150,000 distinct CDR3 sequences, roughly 6.7% of them present only once. The data derive from a study of T cells after yellow fever vaccination. The study, taken as a whole, reports: Booster sampling recovered most clones from primary vaccination (under 98% CD4, roughly 90% CD8).

The germline V gene encodes CDR1 SNHLY and CDR2 FYNNEI. The CDR3 runs to 17 residues. The sequence derives from a man between 25 and 39 years old who received the YFV17D yellow fever vaccine. This sequence joins TRBV2 and TRBJ1-4; D gene unclear. Here the sequenced sample was CD4+ T cells sorted from PBMCs, taken 10 days after the yellow fever booster vaccination. The CDR3 bases are TGTGCCAGCAGCCCCGGCGGTACGTTTTGGGTGCGTGAAAAACCGTTTTTT. The encoded protein is CASSPGGTFWVREKPFF.